The 20 T cell receptor beta chains below were found in one sample sequenced in a study of CD8 T cells in Susac syndrome. Random-hexamer reverse transcription was applied to roughly 0.5 to 1 ug RNA. TCRdb reprocessed the immunoSEQ multiplex PCR reads via MiXCR and lists one record per CDR3 protein. Here the sample spans 120,000 or so distinct CDR3 sequences, around 94% being singletons. Sample: CD8+ T cells from PBMCs. The receptors stem from a human donor with Susac syndrome.

The chain employs TRBV6-2 or TRBV6-3 and TRBJ1-5; a possible D gene is TRBD1 (6 bases). The CDR3 has 15 residues. The germline V gene encodes CDR1 MNHEY and CDR2 SVGEGT. The V end was cut by 2 bases, the J end by 4 bases, with 12 bases between. CDR3 sequence reads: CASSYPTGTNQPQHF. The CDR3 DNA is TGTGCCAGCAGTTACCCGACAGGTACAAATCAGCCCCAGCATTTT.

The chain employs TRBV20-1 and TRBJ2-7, with a weak D call TRBD2 (6 bases). V was clipped by 1 base and J by 0 bases, with 10 bases between them. The CDR3 contains 14 residues. Germline values: CDR1 DFQATT, CDR2 SNEGSKA (reference sequence). CDR3: CSARAGEGSYEQYF. The CDR3 DNA reads TGCAGTGCTAGAGCGGGAGAGGGCTCCTACGAGCAGTACTTC.

This clonotype has a single count. The J gene is TRBJ2-7, the V gene TRBV20-1, with 8 bases fitting TRBD2. V trimming: 0 bases; J trimming: 4 bases; junction bases outside the gene matches: 8. Per the germline V gene, CDR1 is DFQATT and CDR2 is SNEGSKA (reference sequence). This CDR3 spans 15 amino acids. For the CDR3, the DNA is TGCAGTGCTAGAGATAACGGGAGGGATCATTACGAGCAGTACTTC. The encoded protein is CSARDNGRDHYEQYF.

CDR3 region: CASSTVREGPYEQYF. The CDR3 nucleotides read TGTGCCAGTAGTACGGTCCGGGAGGGTCCGTACGAGCAGTACTTC. This chain uses TRBV19 with TRBJ2-7, with TRBD2 matching over 8 bases. Per germline, CDR1 LNHDA and CDR2 SQIVND (reference sequence). The CDR3 is made up of 15 amino acids. The ends lost 4 bases at V and 4 bases at J; junction bases unmatched: 9.

The chain carries TRBV6-5 and TRBJ1-2, with D possibly being TRBD1 (6 bases). Germline lookup yields CDR1 MNHEY and CDR2 SVGAGI. V lost 5 bases, J lost 2 bases, and 6 bases lay in between. This CDR3 has 12 amino acids. This CDR3 reads CASSTGNYGYTF. CDR3 nucleotides: TGTGCCAGCAGTACAGGGAACTATGGCTACACCTTC.

The J gene is TRBJ2-2, the V gene TRBV6-2 or TRBV6-3, with 9 bases lining up with TRBD1. The CDR3 covers 16 residues. Trimming took 6 bases from V and 7 from J; bases not matched to a gene: 12. In germline, CDR1 is MNHEY, CDR2 SVGEGT. The CDR3 sequence is CASSTLDRGRIGELFF. The CDR3 DNA reads as TGTGCCAGCAGCACCCTCGACAGGGGGAGAATCGGGGAGCTGTTTTTT.

The genes are TRBV9 and TRBJ1-1, with 7 bases lining up with TRBD1. The CDR3 contains 15 residues. Germline trimming cut 0 bases from V and 4 bases from J; bases unmatched to any gene: 6. Per the germline V gene, CDR1 is SGDLS and CDR2 is YYNGEE. The CDR3 reads CASSVDYRGFTEAFF. The CDR3 DNA reads TGTGCCAGCAGCGTAGACTACAGGGGATTCACTGAAGCTTTCTTT.

The chain links TRBV7-6 to TRBJ2-7, with 7 bases that match TRBD1. From germline, CDR1 is SGHVS and CDR2 FNYEAQ. There are 14 residues in the CDR3. V lost 5 bases and J lost 6; bases outside the gene matches: 10. This chain's CDR3 is CASSPDRMVGEQYF. The CDR3 DNA reads TGTGCCAGCAGCCCGGACAGGATGGTGGGCGAGCAGTACTTC.

For the CDR3, the DNA is TGCAGCGTTGAAGATCAGCGCGGGCCATCCTACGAGCAGTACTTC. Its protein product is CSVEDQRGPSYEQYF. The genes are TRBV29-1 and TRBJ2-7, with TRBD2 as a possible D gene (5 bases). The CDR3 sequence is 15 residues long. The germline CDR1 and CDR2 sequences are SQVTM and ANQGSEA. V lost 0 bases to trimming and J lost 1 base, with 13 bases between them.

The rearrangement joins TRBV10-3 to TRBJ2-7; D tentatively reads TRBD1 or TRBD2 (5 bases each). CDR3 length: 15 residues. The V end was cut by 5 bases, the J end by 3 bases, with 17 bases between. CDR1 and CDR2 from the germline V gene are ENHRY and SYGVKD. The CDR3: CAISPLGHDYYEQYF. Here the CDR3 DNA reads TGTGCCATCAGTCCCTTGGGGCACGACTACTACGAGCAGTACTTC.

The chain has TRBV6-2 or TRBV6-3 and TRBJ2-5, with D tentatively TRBD2 (5 bases). Trimming removed 6 bases at V and 3 bases at J, with 5 bases between. Germline V CDR1 and CDR2: MNHEY, SVGEGT. This CDR3 contains 11 residues. The CDR3, as DNA: TGTGCCAGCAGGGAGGAAGAGACCCAGTACTTC. Translated: CASREEETQYF.

The V and J genes are TRBV5-1 and TRBJ1-1; D might be TRBD1 (6 bases). The CDR3 sequence is 17 residues long. V lost 2 bases, J lost 5 bases, and 22 bases lay in between. Looked up from germline, CDR1 is SGHRS and CDR2 is YFSETQ. The CDR3 sequence is CASSFVATEQGWTEAFF. The CDR3 bases are TGCGCCAGCAGCTTCGTTGCCACCGAACAGGGATGGACTGAAGCTTTCTTT.

The rearrangement joins TRBV20-1 to TRBJ1-5; 9 nucleotides align to TRBD1. There are 12 residues in the CDR3. Unmatched junction bases numbered 3, after V lost 5 bases and J lost 7 bases. The V gene's germline CDR1 is DFQATT and CDR2 SNEGSKA (reference sequence). The chain's CDR3 is CSADRGDQPQHF. Here the CDR3 DNA reads TGCAGTGCTGACAGGGGGGACCAGCCCCAGCATTTT.

The chain is built from TRBV20-1 and TRBJ2-1; D remains ambiguous. From germline, CDR1 is DFQATT and CDR2 SNEGSKA (reference sequence). This CDR3 region has 14 residues. V shed 7 bases and J shed 8 bases, with 21 bases lying between them. CDR3 region: CSVLLSLTPDEQFF. DNA of the CDR3: TGCAGTGTCCTCCTTTCCCTGACCCCCGATGAGCAGTTCTTC.

The chain combines TRBV12-3 or TRBV12-4 with TRBJ2-5; TRBD2 matches 8 bases. With V trimmed by 3 bases and J by 3 bases, 9 bases remained unmatched. This CDR3 is built from 16 residues. The CDR3 DNA is TGTGCCAGCAGTTTGGATCCTAGCGGGCCAAAAGAGACCCAGTACTTC. This codes for CASSLDPSGPKETQYF.

This chain uses TRBV15 with TRBJ2-7; the D is unclear. Germline V gene sequence: CDR1 LNHNV, CDR2 YYDKDF (reference sequence). Trimming left V 1 base short and J 4 bases short, with 8 bases between. The CDR3 totals 13 residues. Here the CDR3 reads CATSRGLSYEQYF. Here the CDR3 DNA reads TGTGCCACCAGCAGAGGACTCAGTTACGAGCAGTACTTC.

The chain joins TRBV4-3 to TRBJ2-4, with 7 bases aligning to TRBD2. The CDR3 runs 15 residues. Germline values: CDR1 LGHNA, CDR2 YSLEER. V lost 1 base and J lost 8; bases outside the gene matches: 8. CDR3 sequence (DNA): TGCGCCAGCAGCCAAGCCTCTAGCGGCTCCGACATTCAGTACTTC. This encodes CASSQASSGSDIQYF.

This clonotype was recorded once. The chain carries TRBV20-1 and TRBJ2-7, with D possibly being TRBD2 (5 bases). The V end lost 1 base, the J end lost 0 bases, and 22 bases lay between the germline ends. The length of the CDR3 is 18 residues. The germline gives CDR1 DFQATT, CDR2 SNEGSKA (reference sequence). CDR3 amino acids: CSARAEVIVIGVSYEQYF. In DNA form, the CDR3 reads TGCAGTGCTAGAGCGGAGGTAATAGTCATCGGGGTCTCCTACGAGCAGTACTTC.

The chain couples TRBV4-1 to TRBJ2-1; D ambiguous. In germline, CDR1 is MGHRA, CDR2 YSYEKL. The V and J ends lost 1 base and 0 bases respectively, with 7 bases between them. This CDR3 has 15 residues. In DNA, the CDR3 is TGCGCCAGCAGCCAAGTGACGAGCTCCTACAATGAGCAGTTCTTC. Its translation is CASSQVTSSYNEQFF.

The chain joins TRBV12-3 or TRBV12-4 to TRBJ2-1, with unresolved D. The V gene lost 4 bases and the J gene lost 3 bases, with 10 bases spanning the gap. The CDR3 is 14 amino acids. Here the CDR3 reads CASSSPSLYNEQFF. CDR3 DNA sequence: TGTGCCAGCAGTTCCCCGTCCCTCTACAATGAGCAGTTCTTC.